This paragraph covers one T cell receptor (beta chain) sequence. Its antigen is still unknown. The CDR3 extends over 15 amino acids. V lost 5 bases to trimming and J lost 1 base; unmatched junction nucleotides: 6. Germline V CDR1 and CDR2: ENHRY, SYGVKD. These data are taken from a study of PD-L1 blockade in urothelial cancer. Study details: Blood was evaluated 3 weeks (second dose) and 6 weeks after therapy began. Broader study findings: Having blood TCR clonality under the median before treatment predicted better survival.

Spiking each PCR with synthetic TCR analog templates was performed. Produced via immunoSEQ multiplex PCR; TCRdb's table is partial and in-frame only. The sample lists more than 45,000 clones, roughly four fifths occurring once. The sequenced sample was PBMCs, obtained around atezolizumab (anti-PD-L1) treatment. This sequence originates from a man between 65 and 85 years old with urothelial cancer. The chain joins TRBV10-3 to TRBJ2-7, with 9 nucleotides matching TRBD1. CDR3 sequence: CAISRTGAYSYEQYF. Here the CDR3 DNA reads TGTGCCATCAGTAGGACAGGGGCTTATTCCTACGAGCAGTACTTC.